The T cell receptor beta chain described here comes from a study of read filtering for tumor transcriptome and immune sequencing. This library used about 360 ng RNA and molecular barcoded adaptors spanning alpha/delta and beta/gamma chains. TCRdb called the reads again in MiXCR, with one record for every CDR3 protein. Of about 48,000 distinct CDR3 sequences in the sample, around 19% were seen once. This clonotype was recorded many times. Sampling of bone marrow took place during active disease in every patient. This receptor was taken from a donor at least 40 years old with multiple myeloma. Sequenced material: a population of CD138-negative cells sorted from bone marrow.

CDR3 bases: TGCAGCGCCGGGGGGGACCCTGGAAATGAGCAGTTCTTC. This gives the protein CSAGGDPGNEQFF. The V and J genes are TRBV29-1 and TRBJ2-1, with 8 bases identical to TRBD2. This CDR3 contains 13 residues. Germline CDR1 reads SQVTM; CDR2 reads ANQGSEA. V shed 7 bases and J 7 bases; nucleotides not matched to a gene: 9.